The 14 T cell receptor beta chains below come from one sample, sequenced in a study of chemoradiotherapy in HPV16-positive cancers. TCRdb's copy holds only in-frame clones and misses some; the assay was immunoSEQ multiplex PCR. The sample records about a thousand clones, roughly 71% being singletons. Sample: tumor tissue, taken from a patient who underwent chemoradiotherapy. The receptors stem from a human donor with HPV-associated anogenital cancer.

The chain links TRBV11-2 to TRBJ2-1, with D perhaps TRBD1 (5 bases). Germline V gives CDR1 SGHAT, CDR2 FQNNGV. Trimming removed 3 bases at V and 9 bases at J, with 15 bases between. The CDR3 sequence is 14 residues long. CDR3 sequence: CASSFMTADSEQFF. In nucleotides, the CDR3 is TGTGCCAGCAGCTTTATGACGGCCGACAGTGAGCAGTTCTTC. Full variable domain (rest looked up from reference TRBV11-2 and TRBJ2-1): EAGVAQSPRYKIIEKRQSVAFWCNPISGHATLYWYQQILGQGPKLLIQFQNNGVVDDSQLPKDRFSAERLKGVDSTLKIQPAKLEDSAVYLCASSFMTADSEQFFGPGTRLTVL.

The rearrangement links TRBV7-9 to TRBJ1-1; D gene ambiguous. Germline CDR1 is SEHNR and CDR2 is FQNEAQ (reference sequence). V lost 5 bases to trimming and J lost 8 bases, with 9 bases between them. This CDR3 contains 11 residues. The CDR3 reads CASSPQVEAFF. Here the CDR3 DNA reads TGTGCCAGCAGCCCTCAAGTAGAAGCTTTCTTT.

In its sample, this clone was seen a few times. This sequence joins TRBV7-9 and TRBJ2-5; D tentatively reads TRBD1 or TRBD2 (6 bases each). V was clipped by 4 bases and J by 4 bases, with 13 bases between them. The CDR3 sequence is 14 residues long. In germline, CDR1 is SEHNR, CDR2 FQNEAQ (reference sequence). The CDR3: CASSWKQGGETQYF. CDR3 in DNA: TGTGCCAGCAGCTGGAAACAGGGAGGAGAGACCCAGTACTTC. The whole variable domain, filled in from reference TRBV7-9 and TRBJ2-5, reads DTGVSQNPRHKITKRGQNVTFRCDPISEHNRLYWYRQTLGQGPEFLTYFQNEAQLEKSRLLSDRFSAERPKGSFSTLEIQRTEQGDSAMYLCASSWKQGGETQYFGPGTRLLVL.

V usage is TRBV5-5 and J usage is TRBJ2-7, with D unclear. The V end was cut by 2 bases, the J end by 2 bases, with 8 bases between. Per the germline V gene, CDR1 is SGHKS and CDR2 is YYEKEE (reference sequence). This CDR3 comprises 13 residues. CDR3 in amino acids: CASSLLTPYEQYF. CDR3 nucleotide sequence: TGTGCCAGCAGCTTATTGACCCCCTACGAGCAGTACTTC.

The rearrangement links TRBV7-2 to TRBJ1-1, with TRBD1 matching 8 bases. After removal of 6 bases from V and 7 bases from J, the junction contained 16 bases not matched to a gene. The CDR3 sequence is 16 residues long. Germline CDR1 reads SGHTA; CDR2 reads FQGNSA. Here the CDR3 reads CASRPRTGQQGGEAFF. The CDR3 DNA is TGTGCCAGCAGACCTAGGACAGGGCAACAGGGTGGTGAAGCTTTCTTT.

The chain combines TRBV10-3 with TRBJ1-1, with TRBD1 matching 11 bases. The germline V gene has CDR1 ENHRY and CDR2 SYGVKD. CDR3 size: 15 residues. The junction had 7 bases not matched to a gene; V was cut back by 6 bases and J by 4 bases. CDR3 sequence: CAIRKDRGLSTEAFF. The CDR3 DNA reads as TGTGCCATCAGGAAGGACAGGGGGCTGAGCACTGAAGCTTTCTTT.

The gene calls are TRBV19 and TRBJ1-6; 11 bases line up with TRBD1. This CDR3 comprises 15 residues. V lost 10 bases and J lost 2; bases outside the gene matches: 4. Looked up from germline, CDR1 is LNHDA and CDR2 is SQIVND (reference sequence). The CDR3 DNA reads as TGTGCCACTTCGGGACAGGGGGCCTATAATTCACCCCTCCACTTT. Its protein product is CATSGQGAYNSPLHF.

This clone was counted between two and nine times. The chain is built from TRBV18 and TRBJ2-7; TRBD1 is a possible D gene (6 bases). The CDR3 loop spans 13 amino acids. V lost 6 bases and J lost 3, with 12 bases in between. The germline CDR1 and CDR2 sequences are KGHSH and LQKENI. The CDR3 DNA is TGTGCCAGCTCTCGAATGGACAGCTACGAGCAGTACTTC. It is translated as CASSRMDSYEQYF.

The rearrangement links TRBV28 to TRBJ1-1; D is unclear. Germline V lookup: CDR1 MDHEN, CDR2 SYDVKM. V was shortened by 2 bases and J by 0 bases, with 10 bases between the two germline ends. This CDR3 has 15 amino acids. The CDR3 DNA sequence: TGTGCCAGCAGTTTAGGCCTCGGCGTGAACACTGAAGCTTTCTTT. Protein sequence: CASSLGLGVNTEAFF. Full variable domain (remainder filled in from reference TRBV28 and TRBJ1-1): DVKVTQSSRYLVKRTGEKVFLECVQDMDHENMFWYRQDPGLGLRLIYFSYDVKMKEKGDIPEGYSVSREKKERFSLILESASTNQTSMYLCASSLGLGVNTEAFFGQGTRLTVV.

The J gene is TRBJ2-3, the V gene TRBV21-1. TRBV21-1 is a pseudogene segment. The CDR3 runs 14 residues. This CDR3 reads CASSKKKITDTQYF. CDR3 DNA sequence: TGTGCCAGCAGCAAAAAAAAGATCACAGATACGCAGTATTTT.

The chain uses TRBV30 and TRBJ1-2; D unresolved. The CDR3 length is 15 residues. Deletions cut 0 bases from V and 6 bases from J, with 17 bases between. Per germline, CDR1 GTSNPN and CDR2 SVGIG (reference sequence). The CDR3 spells CAWSVRISRMHGYTF. The CDR3, as DNA: TGTGCCTGGAGTGTACGAATCTCCCGGATGCATGGCTACACCTTC. The full variable domain, its missing parts supplied by reference TRBV30 and TRBJ1-2, is SQTIHQWPATLVQPVGSPLSLECTVEGTSNPNLYWYRQAAGRGLQLLFYSVGIGQISSEVPQNLSASRPQDRQFILSSKKLLLSDSGFYLCAWSVRISRMHGYTFGSGTRLTVV.

The V and J genes are TRBV12-5 and TRBJ1-2; D gene uncertain. CDR3 size: 12 residues. Trimming pared 6 bases from V and 4 bases from J, leaving 9 bases between. Per germline, CDR1 LGHNT and CDR2 FRNRAP. The DNA for the CDR3 is TGTGCTAGTGGAAATACCATCTATGGCTACACCTTC. Protein: CASGNTIYGYTF.

The chain recombines TRBV10-2 with TRBJ1-2; maybe TRBD1 (6 bases). The V gene lost 6 bases and the J gene lost 0 bases, with 11 bases spanning the gap. Germline assignment: CDR1 WSHSY and CDR2 SAAADI. The CDR3 contains 14 residues. CDR3 nucleotide sequence: TGCGCCAGCAGGCCACAGGGTACTAACTATGGCTACACCTTC. It specifies CASRPQGTNYGYTF.

This clone was counted between two and nine times. The rearrangement uses TRBV19 and TRBJ2-3, with D perhaps assigned TRBD1 or TRBD2 (6 bases each). The CDR3 consists of 14 residues. Looked up from germline, CDR1 is LNHDA and CDR2 is SQIVND (reference sequence). V shed 6 bases and J shed 0 bases, with 10 bases lying between them. The CDR3 loop reads CASRGGLSTDTQYF. In DNA, the CDR3 is TGTGCCAGTAGAGGGGGACTCAGCACAGATACGCAGTATTTT.